The entry below describes one T cell receptor (beta chain). This sample is part of a study of ipilimumab plus nivolumab after autologous stem cell transplantation. Generated by immunoSEQ multiplex PCR, the TCRdb table keeps only in-frame clones and is missing some. The data show tens of thousands of clones, with 83% seen just once and less than 2.5% held by the top ten. The CDR3 runs to 13 residues. The germline CDR1 and CDR2 sequences are GTSNPN and SVGIG (reference sequence). The V end lost 3 bases, the J end lost 0 bases, and 6 bases lay between the germline ends. Here the sequenced sample was PBMCs, taken in a trial of ipilimumab plus nivolumab as post-transplant consolidation. The sequence derives from a male donor with diffuse large B-cell lymphoma. This chain connects TRBV30 to TRBJ1-5; D is unresolved. The CDR3 loop reads CAWSGNSNQPQHF. In nucleotides, the CDR3 is TGTGCCTGGAGCGGGAATAGCAATCAGCCCCAGCATTTT. The whole variable domain, filled in from reference TRBV30 and TRBJ1-5, reads SQTIHQWPATLVQPVGSPLSLECTVEGTSNPNLYWYRQAAGRGLQLLFYSVGIGQISSEVPQNLSASRPQDRQFILSSKKLLLSDSGFYLCAWSGNSNQPQHFGDGTRLSIL.